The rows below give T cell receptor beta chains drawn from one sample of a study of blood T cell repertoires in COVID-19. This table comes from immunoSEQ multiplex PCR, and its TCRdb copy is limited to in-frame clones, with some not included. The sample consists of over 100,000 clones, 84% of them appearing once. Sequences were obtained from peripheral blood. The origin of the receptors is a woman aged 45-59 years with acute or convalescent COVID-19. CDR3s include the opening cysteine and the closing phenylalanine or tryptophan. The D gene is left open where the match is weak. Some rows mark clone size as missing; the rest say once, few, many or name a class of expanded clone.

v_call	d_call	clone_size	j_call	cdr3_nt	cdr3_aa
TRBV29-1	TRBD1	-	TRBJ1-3	TGCAGCGTTTCATGTACATTGGGGACAGGGGGAAACACCATATATTTT	CSVSCTLGTGGNTIYF
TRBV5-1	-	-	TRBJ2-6	TGCGCCAGCAGCCCTGGAAGCGGGCGCAACTCTGGGGCCAACGTCCTGACTTTC	CASSPGSGRNSGANVLTF
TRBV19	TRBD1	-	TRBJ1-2	TGTGCCAGTGAGGGACAGCCGCCGGGCTACACCTTC	CASEGQPPGYTF
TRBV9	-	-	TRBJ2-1	TGTGCCAGCTCGAGAGGGGGGGCCCTCAATGAGCAGTTCTTC	CASSRGGALNEQFF
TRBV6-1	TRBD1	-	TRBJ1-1	TGTGCCAGCAGTTTTCAGGGGGCCGGTACTGAAGCTTTCTTT	CASSFQGAGTEAFF
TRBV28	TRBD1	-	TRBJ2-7	TGTGCCAGCAGGACTACCGGGACAGGGAACCTCTACGAGCAGTACTTC	CASRTTGTGNLYEQYF
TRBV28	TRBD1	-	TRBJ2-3	TGTGCCAGCACAGGGGGCGCGACAGATACGCAGTATTTT	CASTGGATDTQYF
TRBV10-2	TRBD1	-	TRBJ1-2	TGCGCCAGCAGTGACAGGGGGGCCCTGGTCGGCTACACCTTC	CASSDRGALVGYTF
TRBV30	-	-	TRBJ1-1	TGTGCCTGGTCCCTGGGAACCGCGGGGGCTTTCTTT	CAWSLGTAGAFF
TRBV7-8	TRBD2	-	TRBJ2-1	TGTGCCAGCAGCTTAGCGGTCAGCGGGGGGGCCGGGAATGAGCAGTTCTTC	CASSLAVSGGAGNEQFF
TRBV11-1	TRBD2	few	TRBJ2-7	TGTGCCAGCAGCTTCGGGGGGGACTCCTACGAGCAGTACTTC	CASSFGGDSYEQYF
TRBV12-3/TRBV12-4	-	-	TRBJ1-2	TGTGCCAGCAGTCTGGCAGGGTATGGCTACACCTTC	CASSLAGYGYTF
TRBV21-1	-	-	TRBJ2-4	TGTGCCAGCAGCCCCCGTCCCCGGGACAGGGGTGCCAAAAACATTCAGTACTTC	CASSPRPRDRGAKNIQYF
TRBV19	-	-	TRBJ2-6	TGTGCCAGTACTACGGGGGCTGGGGCCAACGTCCTGACTTTC	CASTTGAGANVLTF
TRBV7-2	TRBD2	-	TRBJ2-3	TGTGCCAGCAGCTTCTTTCTAGCGGGGGGTTTAGATACGCAGTATTTT	CASSFFLAGGLDTQYF
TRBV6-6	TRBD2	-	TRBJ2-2	TGTGCCAGCAGTGTCAGCGGGGGTGCCGGGGAGCTGTTTTTT	CASSVSGGAGELFF
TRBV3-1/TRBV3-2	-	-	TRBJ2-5	TGTGCCAGCAGCCAAGAAAGGGGCCGGGGGTACCAAGAGACCCAGTACTTC	CASSQERGRGYQETQYF